This TCR beta chain was captured by sequencing in a study of T cell repertoires in cytomegalovirus infection. The study's findings and limits: The ex vivo response showed dominance by HLA-C-restricted CMV-specific TCR beta clonotypes.

TCRdb passed the reads through MiXCR, listing each CDR3 protein once. The table has approximately 200,000 distinct CDR3 sequences, 28% seen once. As concerns this clonotype: The antigen is not known.

V lost 3 bases, J lost 6 bases, and 17 bases lay in between. This CDR3 contains 15 residues. Germline V gene sequence: CDR1 SGHTA, CDR2 FQGNSA. The V call is TRBV7-2, the J call TRBJ1-2; D might be TRBD1 (6 bases). The receptor was derived from a human donor in good health (CMV status not recorded). Some clones in this sample may be carry-over from other donors' samples. Sequenced input: PBMCs. CDR3 in amino acids: CASSLALRQGHGYTF. The CDR3 DNA is TGTGCCAGCAGCTTGGCCCTCCGGCAGGGGCATGGCTACACCTTC.